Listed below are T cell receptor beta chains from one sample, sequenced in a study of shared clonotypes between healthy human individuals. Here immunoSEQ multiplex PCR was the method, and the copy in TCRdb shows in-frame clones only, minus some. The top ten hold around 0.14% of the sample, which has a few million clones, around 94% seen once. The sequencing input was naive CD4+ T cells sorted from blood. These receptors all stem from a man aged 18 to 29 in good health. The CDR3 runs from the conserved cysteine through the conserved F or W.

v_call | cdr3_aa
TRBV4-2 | CASSQDGGGGNQPQHF
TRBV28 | CASTPYRQGVFGYTF
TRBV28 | CASSSFIGVQSYEQYF
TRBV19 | CASSRTFEGYTF
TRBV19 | CASSTERTGELSSPLHF
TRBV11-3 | CASSRDGSNTEAFF
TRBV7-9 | CASSLGLRSSYNEQFF
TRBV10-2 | CASSGRARSETQYF
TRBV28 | CASSLSSVKPRQETQYF
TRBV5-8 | CASSWDRVSNQPQHF
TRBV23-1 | CASSQLKGASYEQYF
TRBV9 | CASSVAGRGTEAFF
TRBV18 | CASQPLKSDRAGNTIYF
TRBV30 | CAWNRPPLDEQYF
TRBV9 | CASGREPNTEAFF
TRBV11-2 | CASSLVPGTGGLDEQFF
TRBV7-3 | CASSSGQGNTEAFF
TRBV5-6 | CASSLEGRNTGELFF
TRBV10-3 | CAIRIGTSGSNLEETQYF
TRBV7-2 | CASSPGTDNQPQHF
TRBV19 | CASSVKGERAEAFF
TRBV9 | CASSKEDNSPLHF